Listed here are 27 T cell receptor beta chains from one sample, sequenced in a study of blood T cell repertoires in COVID-19. The protocol was immunoSEQ multiplex PCR, while the TCRdb copy is restricted to in-frame clones and leaves out a portion. In the table there are about 200,000 clones, 86% of which are singletons. Sequences were obtained from PBMCs or T cells enriched from blood (not recorded which). The receptors shown here come from a man aged 35 to 55 with acute COVID-19.

The rearrangement uses TRBV7-3 and TRBJ2-1, with 15 bases matching TRBD2. Germline V CDR1 and CDR2: SGHTA, FQGTGA. The CDR3 has 14 amino acids. The J segment lost 10 bases and the V segment lost 5 bases, leaving 3 bases of the junction unmatched. The CDR3 spells CASSDGLAGGEQFF. DNA for the CDR3: TGTGCCAGCAGCGACGGACTAGCGGGAGGGGAGCAGTTCTTC.

The rearrangement uses TRBV27 and TRBJ2-7; perhaps TRBD2 as D (6 bases). The CDR3 contains 14 residues. Per germline, CDR1 MNHEY and CDR2 SMNVEV (reference sequence). The V and J ends lost 2 bases and 2 bases respectively, with 10 bases between them. CDR3 DNA: TGTGCCAGCAGTTTAACCCGGGAGACCTACGAGCAGTACTTC. Its translation: CASSLTRETYEQYF.

CDR3 in amino acids: CASSLVGTSEKETQYF. In DNA, the CDR3 is TGTGCCAGCAGCTTGGTGGGGACTAGCGAGAAAGAGACCCAGTACTTC. This chain uses TRBV5-4 with TRBJ2-5; 10 nucleotides align to TRBD2. Germline loops: CDR1 SGHNT, CDR2 YYREEE (reference sequence). J lost 3 bases, V lost 0 bases, and 5 bases had no gene match. CDR3 length: 16 amino acids.

V and J are TRBV2 and TRBJ1-1; D gene uncertain. The CDR3 is made up of 14 amino acids. Trimming left V 7 bases short and J 4 bases short, with 16 bases between. CDR1 SNHLY and CDR2 FYNNEI come from the germline V gene. The CDR3 protein is CASIMAAEITEAFF. CDR3 nucleotides: TGTGCCAGCATCATGGCTGCGGAGATCACTGAAGCTTTCTTT.

This clone has a single count. The chain carries TRBV29-1 and TRBJ2-7; tentative D call: TRBD2 (5 bases). Germline CDR1 SQVTM, CDR2 ANQGSEA. V was shortened by 5 bases and J by 0 bases, with 5 bases between the two germline ends. The CDR3 spans 11 residues. The CDR3 nucleotides are TGCAGCGTTCGGGGCTCCTACGAGCAGTACTTC. Translating it yields CSVRGSYEQYF.

This chain connects TRBV7-2 to TRBJ1-2; a weak D match, TRBD1 (6 bases). V was cut by 2 bases and J by 1 base, with 11 bases left in between. CDR3 length: 15 residues. Germline loops: CDR1 SGHTA, CDR2 FQGNSA. DNA for the CDR3: TGTGCCAGCAGCTTAAAGGGGGAGTTTAACTATGGCTACACCTTC. Amino acid sequence: CASSLKGEFNYGYTF.

This clone came up once. The genes are TRBV28 and TRBJ1-2; D remains ambiguous. The germline V gene encodes CDR1 MDHEN and CDR2 SYDVKM. The CDR3 runs 15 residues. V gave up 5 bases and J gave up 6 bases, with 19 bases separating them. The CDR3, as DNA: TGTGCCAGCAGTCTCTTGCAGGCTGATAAAAATGGCTACACCTTC. Encoded protein: CASSLLQADKNGYTF.

The sample holds a few counts of this clone. This chain joins TRBV7-9 and TRBJ1-2; TRBD1 matches at 8 bases. This CDR3 has 13 amino acids. J was trimmed by 14 bases and V by 0 bases; bases with no gene match: 8. The germline gives CDR1 SEHNR, CDR2 FQNEAQ (reference sequence). The CDR3 region is CASSLAGGQGDTF. CDR3 nucleotides: TGTGCCAGCAGCTTAGCAGGCGGACAGGGAGATACCTTC.

The chain couples TRBV20-1 to TRBJ2-7; D unclear. CDR3 length: 11 amino acids. Trimming removed 5 bases at V and 5 bases at J, with 10 bases between. Germline V gene lookup returns CDR1 DFQATT and CDR2 SNEGSKA (reference sequence). CDR3 residues: CSAVYRDEQYF. CDR3 nucleotide sequence: TGCAGTGCTGTTTACCGGGACGAGCAGTACTTC.

The V and J genes are TRBV7-9 and TRBJ1-1; D is possibly TRBD1 (6 bases). The CDR3 sequence is 11 residues long. V was clipped by 5 bases and J by 6 bases, with 7 bases between them. Germline loops: CDR1 SEHNR, CDR2 FQNEAQ (reference sequence). The CDR3 coding sequence is TGTGCCAGCAGCCGGACAGCTGAAGCTTTCTTT. This encodes CASSRTAEAFF.

The rearrangement links TRBV7-9 to TRBJ1-4, with 7 bases fitting TRBD1. Looked up from germline, CDR1 is SEHNR and CDR2 is FQNEAQ (reference sequence). This CDR3 contains 15 residues. The V and J ends lost 5 bases and 0 bases, in that order; junction bases with no gene match: 3. CDR3 sequence (DNA): TGTGCCAGCAGCGTTGGACAGGCAACTAATGAAAAACTGTTTTTT. Translation: CASSVGQATNEKLFF.

As concerns this clone: The junction departs from the called germline gene at one end, perhaps through a read error. V gene TRBV28 combines with J gene TRBJ1-4, with 7 bases aligning to TRBD1. The CDR3 is 15 residues long. CDR1 and CDR2 (germline): MDHEN, SYDVKM. Here the CDR3 DNA reads TGTGCCAGCAGTTTAGGCGGTCCGATGGACAGGCCAGCGAATTTT. It specifies CASSLGGPMDRPANF.

The J gene is TRBJ2-4, the V gene TRBV28, with 11 bases identical to TRBD2. J lost 7 bases, V lost 2 bases, and 7 bases had no gene match. The CDR3 totals 16 residues. From germline, CDR1 is MDHEN and CDR2 SYDVKM. CDR3 protein: CASSLALGTSGNIQYF. For the CDR3, the DNA is TGTGCCAGCAGTTTAGCTCTCGGGACTAGCGGCAACATTCAGTACTTC.

The V gene is TRBV5-1, the J gene TRBJ2-2, with a tentative D call TRBD1 (6 bases). The CDR3 contains 15 residues. The V gene lost 3 bases and the J gene lost 6 bases, with 15 bases spanning the gap. Germline V CDR1 and CDR2: SGHRS, YFSETQ. The CDR3 DNA sequence: TGCGCCAGCAGCTCGAACAGGGCTCAGGCCGGGGAGCTGTTTTTT. This sequence encodes CASSSNRAQAGELFF.

This clone was seen just once. The J gene is TRBJ2-7, the V gene TRBV28, with 7 bases fitting TRBD1. This CDR3 is 15 amino acids long. Losses at the gene ends were 6 bases for V and 3 bases for J; bases not matched to a gene: 11. The germline V gene has CDR1 MDHEN and CDR2 SYDVKM. DNA of the CDR3: TGTGCCAGCAGCGTACCGGGACAGCGATACTACGAGCAGTACTTC. It codes for CASSVPGQRYYEQYF.

This chain uses TRBV2 with TRBJ1-1; D unresolved. Between the trimmed V and J ends, which lost 8 bases and 1 base, there was a span of 8 bases. The CDR3 loop spans 12 amino acids. In germline, CDR1 is SNHLY, CDR2 FYNNEI. This CDR3 reads CASFYENTEAFF. The CDR3 DNA reads TGTGCCAGCTTCTACGAGAACACTGAAGCTTTCTTT.

This sequence joins TRBV19 and TRBJ1-2; 7 nucleotides line up with TRBD1. The germline gives CDR1 LNHDA, CDR2 SQIVND (reference sequence). The CDR3 runs to 15 residues. The V and J ends lost 5 bases and 3 bases, in that order; junction bases with no gene match: 9. CDR3: CASSPLDRLDYGYTF. CDR3 DNA sequence: TGTGCCAGTAGTCCTCTGGACAGGTTAGACTATGGCTACACCTTC.

The CDR3 protein is CASSALAGTYNEQFF. The CDR3, as DNA: TGCGCCAGCAGCGCCTTAGCGGGGACCTACAATGAGCAGTTCTTC. V gene TRBV5-1 combines with J gene TRBJ2-1; 8 positions match TRBD2. The J segment lost 2 bases and the V segment lost 4 bases, leaving 5 bases of the junction unmatched. The germline CDR1 and CDR2 sequences are SGHRS and YFSETQ. CDR3 length equals 15 residues.

V is TRBV7-9 and J is TRBJ1-6; D not certain. V lost 2 bases to trimming and J lost 9 bases, with 14 bases between them. The germline V gene encodes CDR1 SEHNR and CDR2 FQNEAQ (reference sequence). The CDR3 runs to 15 residues. The CDR3 loop reads CASSLSVPESSPLHF. The CDR3 DNA is TGTGCCAGCAGCTTATCGGTTCCGGAGAGTTCACCCCTCCACTTT.

This chain connects TRBV7-9 to TRBJ2-7; 8 bases align to TRBD2. V lost 4 bases and J lost 3; bases outside the gene matches: 5. CDR3 length equals 14 residues. Germline V CDR1 and CDR2: SEHNR, FQNEAQ (reference sequence). The CDR3 is CASSSSGGSYEQYF. The CDR3 bases are TGTGCCAGCAGCTCCAGCGGGGGTAGCTACGAGCAGTACTTC.

V and J are TRBV27 and TRBJ2-7, with D maybe TRBD1 (5 bases). CDR3 length: 13 amino acids. CDR1 and CDR2 (germline): MNHEY, SMNVEV (reference sequence). V was clipped by 1 base and J by 13 bases, with 17 bases between them. The CDR3 loop is CASSLYWGPNPYF. The CDR3 nucleotides are TGTGCCAGCAGTTTATATTGGGGCCCCAATCCCTACTTC.

The chain employs TRBV28 and TRBJ1-2; 7 nucleotides line up with TRBD1. Germline CDR1 reads MDHEN; CDR2 reads SYDVKM. The CDR3 consists of 14 residues. V trimming: 3 bases; J trimming: 4 bases; junction bases outside the gene matches: 5. The CDR3 loop reads CASSLRQGGYGYTF. The CDR3 DNA follows: TGTGCCAGCAGTTTGAGACAGGGAGGCTATGGCTACACCTTC.

The chain joins TRBV11-1 to TRBJ1-1; D not certain. CDR1 SGHAT and CDR2 FQDESV come from the germline V gene (reference sequence). The ends were cut back, 2 bases at V and 9 bases at J, with 10 bases in the middle. This CDR3 has 12 amino acids. CDR3 loop: CASSLSPPQAFF. In DNA form, the CDR3 reads TGTGCCAGCAGCTTAAGCCCTCCACAAGCTTTCTTT.

This chain uses TRBV7-3 with TRBJ2-2; 8 positions agree with TRBD1. This CDR3 spans 16 amino acids. The V segment lost 1 base and the J segment 5 bases; nucleotides outside the gene matches: 6. Germline CDR1 is SGHTA and CDR2 is FQGTGA. The CDR3 here is CASSLRTTGDTGELFF. The DNA of the CDR3 is TGTGCCAGCAGCTTAAGAACGACAGGGGATACCGGGGAGCTGTTTTTT.

This chain links TRBV6-5 with TRBJ1-4, with D uncertain. Trimming removed 0 bases at V and 4 bases at J, with 12 bases between. This CDR3 has 16 amino acids. CDR1 MNHEY and CDR2 SVGAGI come from the germline V gene. The CDR3 reads CASSYSRSLLNEKLFF. In DNA form, the CDR3 reads TGTGCCAGCAGTTACTCGAGATCCCTCCTTAATGAAAAACTGTTTTTT.

The V and J genes are TRBV14 and TRBJ2-2, with TRBD2 identical over 8 bases. CDR3 length: 15 amino acids. Trimming removed 2 bases from V and 6 bases from J; junction bases left unmatched: 5. Germline CDR1 and CDR2: SGHDN and FVKESK. Here the CDR3 DNA reads TGTGCCAGCAGCCAAATAGCGGGATCGGCCGGGGAGCTGTTTTTT. This encodes CASSQIAGSAGELFF.

V gene TRBV5-1 combines with J gene TRBJ2-5; 9 positions agree with TRBD1. The CDR3 covers 14 residues. In germline, CDR1 is SGHRS, CDR2 YFSETQ. The V segment lost 3 bases and the J segment 5 bases; nucleotides outside the gene matches: 5. The CDR3 nucleotides are TGCGCCAGCAGCTGGGACAGGGCGGGGGAGACCCAGTACTTC. Translated, it gives CASSWDRAGETQYF.